This T cell receptor beta chain was retrieved from a study of T-cell reconstitution after alpha-beta-depleted transplantation in children. Unique molecular identifiers tagged the TCRbeta library. Each CDR3 protein gets one entry after TCRdb re-called the PCR reads with MiXCR. The sample lists under 200 distinct CDR3 sequences; approximately 9.2% were seen once. Deletions cut 3 bases from V and 13 bases from J, with 15 bases between. The CDR3 totals 13 residues. CDR1 and CDR2 from the germline V gene are SGHVS and FNYEAQ. Sample: PBMCs, taken before TCRalphabeta/CD19-depleted stem cell transplant. The chain has TRBV7-6 and TRBJ2-2; D possibly corresponds to TRBD2 (5 bases). This TCR was recovered from a boy aged 2-9 years with chronic granulomatous disease, due to receive a stem cell transplant. CDR3 amino acids: CASSFSGTKGLFF. CDR3 coding DNA: TGTGCCAGCAGCTTCAGCGGAACAAAAGGGCTGTTTTTT.